Listed below are T cell receptor beta chains from one sample, sequenced in a study of T cell responses to AZD1222 COVID-19 vaccine. Data came from immunoSEQ multiplex PCR; TCRdb stores just in-frame clones and leaves some out. The sample has about 140,000 clones; over 90% are singletons. The material was peripheral blood, obtained 28 days after the second AZD1222 dose. Source of these receptors: an adult who received the AZD1222 COVID-19 vaccine. CDR3s include the opening cysteine and the closing phenylalanine or tryptophan. The D gene is left open where the match is weak. Clone size, where shown, is once, few, many, or a class for clones that have expanded.

abundance	d_gene	j_gene	v_gene	CDR3aa	CDR3nt
.	.	TRBJ2-1	TRBV3-1/TRBV3-2	CASSRPGTKAAEQFF	TGTGCCAGCAGCCGACCCGGGACCAAGGCGGCTGAGCAGTTCTTC
.	TRBD2	TRBJ2-2	TRBV5-1	CASSLVAGGPGELFF	TGCGCCAGCAGCTTGGTTGCGGGAGGGCCCGGGGAGCTGTTTTTT
few	.	TRBJ1-2	TRBV5-1	CASSLAGMSGQNHTF	TGCGCCAGCAGCTTGGCCGGGATGTCAGGGCAGAATCACACCTTC
once	.	TRBJ1-2	TRBV28	CASSLGRAAGGYTF	TGTGCCAGCAGTTTAGGCAGGGCGGCGGGCGGCTACACCTTC
.	TRBD2	TRBJ2-7	TRBV4-2	CASSSGGSTGQYF	TGTGCCAGCAGCTCGGGGGGATCCACCGGGCAGTACTTC
.	TRBD1	TRBJ1-5	TRBV27	CASRAGGSNQPQHF	TGTGCCAGCAGGGCAGGGGGCAGCAATCAGCCCCAGCATTTT
.	.	TRBJ1-3	TRBV5-1	CASSLGQLPSGNTIYF	TGCGCCAGCAGCTTGGGGCAGCTCCCCTCTGGAAACACCATATATTTT
.	.	TRBJ1-3	TRBV11-2	CASSLVLHTIYF	TGTGCCAGCAGCTTGGTTTTACACACCATATATTTT
.	.	TRBJ1-3	TRBV10-1	CASNIQGSSGNTIYF	TGCGCCAGCAACATACAGGGATCCTCTGGAAACACCATATATTTT
.	.	TRBJ1-5	TRBV27	CASSTQGRPNQPQHF	TGTGCCAGCAGTACTCAGGGGAGGCCCAATCAGCCCCAGCATTTT
.	TRBD2	TRBJ2-4	TRBV7-2	CASSVGLGLAKNIQYF	TGTGCCAGCAGCGTAGGACTAGGACTAGCCAAAAACATTCAGTACTTC
.	TRBD2	TRBJ2-7	TRBV2	CASSVTGGSHEQYF	TGTGCCAGCAGTGTGACGGGCGGGAGCCACGAGCAGTACTTC
.	.	TRBJ2-3	TRBV6-2/TRBV6-3	CASSYSRQGGDTQYF	TGTGCCAGCAGTTACTCGAGGCAGGGTGGAGATACGCAGTATTTT
once	.	TRBJ2-1	TRBV3-1/TRBV3-2	CASSQVSGSNEQFF	TGTGCCAGCAGCCAAGTGAGTGGGAGCAATGAGCAGTTCTTC
.	.	TRBJ2-1	TRBV12-3/TRBV12-4	CASSLTGNGEQFF	TGTGCCAGCAGTTTAACGGGAAATGGGGAGCAGTTCTTC
.	.	TRBJ1-1	TRBV7-3	CASRQTGDSGTEAFF	TGTGCCAGCAGACAGACAGGAGACTCGGGCACTGAAGCTTTCTTT
.	.	TRBJ1-1	TRBV7-9	CASSLGVGGRTTEAFF	TGTGCCAGCAGCTTAGGGGTAGGGGGGCGGACCACTGAAGCTTTCTTT
.	.	TRBJ1-2	TRBV28	CASSLSLVAGDYGYTF	TGTGCCAGCAGTTTATCGTTAGTAGCAGGAGACTATGGCTACACCTTC
.	TRBD1	TRBJ1-2	TRBV9	CASSPGQENYGYTF	TGTGCCAGCAGTCCGGGACAGGAGAACTATGGCTACACCTTC
.	.	TRBJ1-5	TRBV19	CASRGGTTGSNQPQHF	TGTGCCAGTAGGGGTGGGACTACCGGGAGCAATCAGCCCCAGCATTTT
once	.	TRBJ1-1	TRBV7-6	CASSLGVGLNTEAFF	TGTGCCAGCAGCTTAGGTGTGGGATTGAACACTGAAGCTTTCTTT
.	TRBD2	TRBJ2-7	TRBV28	CASSLWTSGPSYEQYF	TGTGCCAGCAGTTTGTGGACTAGCGGGCCCTCCTACGAGCAGTACTTC
.	.	TRBJ2-3	TRBV10-3	CAISDGAVDTDTQYF	TGTGCCATCAGTGACGGTGCAGTTGACACAGATACGCAGTATTTT
few	.	TRBJ1-5	TRBV28	CASSLGQSNQPQHF	TGTGCCAGCAGTTTAGGGCAGAGCAATCAGCCCCAGCATTTT